The source of this T cell receptor beta chain is a study of cytomegalovirus exposure and HLA in healthy donors. Whole-study findings and limits: The classifier reportedly diagnosed cytomegalovirus status with high specificity and sensitivity.

This clone was seen a few times. Its cognate antigen is unknown. Primers for the PCR totalled 60 Vbeta and 13 Jbeta. Generated by immunoSEQ multiplex PCR, the TCRdb table keeps only in-frame clones and is missing some. Found here are approximately 82,000 clones, 9.5% to 13% of them singletons; the top ten hold 24%. Specimen: PBMCs. This TCR was sampled from a man between 60 and 75 years old in good health and CMV-seropositive.

The CDR3 bases are TGTGCCAGCACCCAGGGGTGGGTCGGAAACACCATATATTTT. Translated: CASTQGWVGNTIYF. This chain links TRBV28 with TRBJ1-3; a weak D match, TRBD1 (6 bases). V was cut by 7 bases and J by 4 bases, with 14 bases left in between. Germline values: CDR1 MDHEN, CDR2 SYDVKM. This CDR3 spans 14 amino acids.